One and the same sample provided the 3 T cell receptor beta chains below, sequenced in a study of OX40 agonist ivuxolimab in advanced cancers. Here immunoSEQ multiplex PCR was the method, and the copy in TCRdb shows in-frame clones only, minus some. The table shows 67,000 or so clones, with about 92% occurring only once. The specimen comprised CD4+ or CD8+ T cells sorted from blood, sampled in a trial of the OX40 agonist ivuxolimab. These receptors all stem from an adult with an advanced solid tumor such as melanoma, head and neck, liver or kidney cancer.

The chain carries TRBV11-3 and TRBJ2-1, with 10 bases that match TRBD2. Trimming took 5 bases from V and 4 from J; bases not matched to a gene: 5. This CDR3 spans 15 amino acids. In germline, CDR1 is SGHNT, CDR2 YENEEA. The CDR3 loop is CASSPSGGYYNEQFF. In nucleotides, the CDR3 is TGTGCCAGCAGCCCTAGCGGGGGCTATTACAATGAGCAGTTCTTC.

V usage is TRBV6-6 and J usage is TRBJ2-5; D is possibly TRBD2 (6 bases). Germline assignment: CDR1 MNHNY and CDR2 SVGAGI (reference sequence). The V end lost 0 bases, the J end lost 4 bases, and 6 bases lay between the germline ends. The CDR3 has 13 residues. The CDR3 DNA is TGTGCCAGCAGTTACTCCGGGGGAGAGACCCAGTACTTC. This sequence encodes CASSYSGGETQYF.

The genes are TRBV27 and TRBJ1-2; tentative D call: TRBD1 (5 bases). V lost 8 bases to trimming and J lost 0 bases, with 13 bases between them. Germline V gives CDR1 MNHEY, CDR2 SMNVEV (reference sequence). The CDR3 is 14 amino acids. CDR3 sequence reads: CASGYGGSNYGYTF. The DNA for the CDR3 is TGTGCCAGCGGTTATGGGGGATCTAACTATGGCTACACCTTC.